These 15 T cell receptor delta chains share one sample of origin, sequenced in a study of gamma-delta T cells after stem cell transplantation (dated by TCRdb to about 2016). The method was RT-PCR. TCRdb lists the instrument as Illumina MiSeq. After TCRdb called clones again from the public reads with CATT, rows with identical DNA were merged. Present in this sample are approximately 3,600 delta-chain clones, 12% of which were seen just once. The ten top clones hold around 2.9% of the sample. Specimen: gamma-delta T cells. The receptor set was obtained from a human donor. It is not recorded whose cells these are; they may come from a transplant donor.

This chain's CDR3 is CALGPSGPPGGPYTDKLIF. The CDR3 DNA reads TGTGCTCTTGGGCCCTCCGGCCCCCCCGGGGGTCCTTACACCGATAAACTCATCTTT. The chain carries TRDV1 and TRDJ1; D is possibly TRDD3 (5 bases). The V end was cut by 5 bases, the J end by 0 bases, with 25 bases between. In germline, CDR1 is TSWWSYY, CDR2 QGS. This CDR3 has 19 amino acids.

The chain is built from TRDV1 and TRDJ1; TRDD3 matches at 13 bases. Germline V CDR1 and CDR2: TSWWSYY, QGS. Trimming at V came to 0 bases and at J to 2 bases, leaving 12 bases not matched to a gene. The CDR3 has 20 amino acids. The CDR3 loop reads CALGELIHPKLGDTTDKLIF. The CDR3 DNA sequence: TGTGCTCTTGGGGAACTGATCCACCCTAAACTGGGGGATACGACCGATAAACTCATCTTT.

V usage is TRDV2 and J usage is TRDJ3; 11 nucleotides align to TRDD3. The ends lost 3 bases at V and 0 bases at J; junction bases unmatched: 3. Per the germline V gene, CDR1 is GEAIGNYY and CDR2 is EKD. The CDR3 has 18 amino acids. This CDR3 is CACDLLGDSSWDTRQMFF. In DNA form, the CDR3 reads TGTGCCTGTGACCTACTGGGGGATAGCTCCTGGGACACCCGACAGATGTTTTTC.

This clone was observed a handful of times. The CDR3 reads CAFRSQDWGNHNTDKLIF. In DNA form, the CDR3 reads TGTGCCTTTCGGTCCCAAGACTGGGGGAACCACAACACCGATAAACTCATCTTT. The chain combines TRDV3 with TRDJ1, with 9 bases that match TRDD3. The germline CDR1 and CDR2 sequences are TVYSNPD and GDNSRS (reference sequence). Losses at the gene ends were 2 bases for V and 0 bases for J; bases not matched to a gene: 16. The CDR3 consists of 18 residues.

This clone turned up a few times. The V call is TRDV1, the J call TRDJ1; maybe TRDD3 (6 bases). Trimming removed 6 bases from V and 0 bases from J, with 11 bases in between. The CDR3 sequence is 14 residues long. Germline V gene sequence: CDR1 TSWWSYY, CDR2 QGS. CDR3 bases: TGTGCTCTTGGCCTGGGGACCTACACCGATAAACTCATCTTT. Its translation is CALGLGTYTDKLIF.

The chain combines TRDV1 with TRDJ1, with D perhaps assigned TRDD2 or TRDD3 (5 bases each). The CDR3 totals 20 residues. Germline V gene sequence: CDR1 TSWWSYY, CDR2 QGS. The V end was cut by 0 bases, the J end by 0 bases, with 23 bases between. In DNA, the CDR3 is TGTGCTCTTGGGGAACTAGTCGGTCCTAAGGTTGGGGCAAACACCGATAAACTCATCTTT. It translates to CALGELVGPKVGANTDKLIF.

J is TRDJ1 and V is TRDV1; D not certain. Here the J gene came from matching the DNA to germline, since TCRdb omits it. This CDR3 contains 20 residues. Germline values: CDR1 TSWWSYY, CDR2 QGS. With 1 base removed from V and 0 bases from J, the gap between germline ends came to 24 bases. The CDR3 is CALGERTSTRGLTYTDKLIF. In nucleotides, the CDR3 is TGTGCTCTTGGGGAACGTACGTCGACTAGGGGTTTAACGTACACCGATAAACTCATCTTT.

The CDR3 loop reads CAFRRPSYVPGGYHPDKLIF. The DNA for the CDR3 is TGTGCCTTTAGGAGGCCTTCCTACGTACCTGGGGGATACCACCCCGATAAACTCATCTTT. The chain joins TRDV3 to TRDJ1; 11 bases line up with TRDD3. The CDR3 extends over 20 amino acids. Looked up from germline, CDR1 is TVYSNPD and CDR2 is GDNSRS (reference sequence). The J segment lost 3 bases and the V segment lost 0 bases, leaving 21 bases of the junction unmatched.

Written as DNA, the CDR3 is TGTGCTCTTGGGGACCAATCCCGTACGGTTACTGGGGGCTACACCGATAAACTCATCTTT. This gives the protein CALGDQSRTVTGGYTDKLIF. This chain connects TRDV1 to TRDJ1; 8 bases are a match to TRDD3. Germline V gene data show CDR1 as TSWWSYY and CDR2 as QGS. The CDR3 has 20 residues. Trimming took 3 bases from V and 0 from J; bases not matched to a gene: 18.

This clone was seen a handful of times. The chain couples TRDV1 to TRDJ1; the match to TRDD3 covers 10 bases. V dropped 1 base and J dropped 0; count of bases not matched to a gene: 35. CDR3 length: 27 residues. Germline V CDR1 and CDR2: TSWWSYY, QGS. Here the CDR3 DNA reads TGTGCTCTTGGGGAACGCGGCGAGCATCCTAGCGATTCCTACGTTTACTGGGGGATGCCATACACCGATAAACTCATCTTT. It codes for CALGERGEHPSDSYVYWGMPYTDKLIF.

The chain links TRDV1 to TRDJ1, with D tentatively TRDD3 (5 bases). The ends were cut back, 0 bases at V and 0 bases at J, with 8 bases in the middle. CDR1 and CDR2 from the germline V gene are TSWWSYY and QGS. The CDR3 is 15 amino acids. The CDR3 DNA is TGTGCTCTTGGGGAACTGGGGGCCTACACCGATAAACTCATCTTT. This encodes CALGELGAYTDKLIF.

This chain joins TRDV3 and TRDJ1; 11 bases agree with TRDD3. TCRdb supplies no J gene; here it was assigned by aligning the nucleotide sequence to germline. The CDR3 sequence is 13 residues long. Germline V gene lookup returns CDR1 TVYSNPD and CDR2 GDNSRS (reference sequence). Germline trimming cut 2 bases from V and 10 bases from J; bases unmatched to any gene: 9. The CDR3 region is CAFFFGGYAGLIF. The CDR3 nucleotides are TGTGCCTTTTTCTTTGGGGGATACGCCGGACTCATCTTT.

Written as DNA, the CDR3 is TGTGCTCTTGGGTGCACCTCGGGGGATACGCGAGTCGCCGATAAACTCATCTTT. It is translated as CALGCTSGDTRVADKLIF. The V and J genes are TRDV1 and TRDJ1, with 10 bases lining up with TRDD3. Looked up from germline, CDR1 is TSWWSYY and CDR2 is QGS. V trimming: 5 bases; J trimming: 3 bases; junction bases outside the gene matches: 15. The length of the CDR3 is 18 residues.

This clone was counted a few times. CDR3 sequence (DNA): TGTGCCTTGTCCCCGGGGTGGGGGATAGCGAGTTTGACAGCACAACTCTTCTTT. Protein product: CALSPGWGIASLTAQLFF. The rearrangement links TRDV3 to TRDJ2, with 9 bases fitting TRDD3. This CDR3 comprises 18 residues. V was clipped by 3 bases and J by 1 base; unmatched bases: 15. Germline V gene lookup returns CDR1 TVYSNPD and CDR2 GDNSRS (reference sequence).

This clone was counted only a few times. The chain uses TRDV2 and TRDJ3, with D possibly matching TRDD3 (6 bases). Germline V CDR1 and CDR2: GEAIGNYY, EKD. Between the trimmed V and J ends, which lost 5 bases and 3 bases, there was a span of 16 bases. The CDR3 sequence is 17 residues long. The CDR3 sequence is CACVSTGTDWDTRQMFF. The CDR3 nucleotides are TGTGCCTGTGTCAGTACTGGGACGGACTGGGACACCCGACAGATGTTTTTC.